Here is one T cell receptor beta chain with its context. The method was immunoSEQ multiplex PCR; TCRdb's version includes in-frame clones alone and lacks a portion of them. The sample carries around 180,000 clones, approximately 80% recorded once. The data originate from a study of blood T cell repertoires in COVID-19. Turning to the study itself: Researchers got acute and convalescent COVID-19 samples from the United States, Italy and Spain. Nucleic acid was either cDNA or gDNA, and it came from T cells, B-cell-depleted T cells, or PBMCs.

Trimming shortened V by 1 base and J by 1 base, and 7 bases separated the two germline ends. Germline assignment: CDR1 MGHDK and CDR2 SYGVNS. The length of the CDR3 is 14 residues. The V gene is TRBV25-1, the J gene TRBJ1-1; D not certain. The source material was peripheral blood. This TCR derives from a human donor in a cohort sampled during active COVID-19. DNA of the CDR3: TGTGCCAGCAGTGAATTAACAGCGAACACTGAAGCTTTCTTT. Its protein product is CASSELTANTEAFF.